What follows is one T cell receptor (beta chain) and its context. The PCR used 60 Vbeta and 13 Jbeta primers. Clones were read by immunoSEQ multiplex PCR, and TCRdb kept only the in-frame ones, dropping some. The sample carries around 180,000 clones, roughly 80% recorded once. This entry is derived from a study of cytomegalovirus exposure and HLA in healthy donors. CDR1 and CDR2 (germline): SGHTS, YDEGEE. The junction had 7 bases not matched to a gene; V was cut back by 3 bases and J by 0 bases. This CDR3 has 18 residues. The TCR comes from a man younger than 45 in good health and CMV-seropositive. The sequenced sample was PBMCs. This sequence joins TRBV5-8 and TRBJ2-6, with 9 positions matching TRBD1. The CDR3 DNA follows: TGTGCCAGCAGCTGGGGGGGACAGGGCTTCTCTGGGGCCAACGTCCTGACTTTC. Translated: CASSWGGQGFSGANVLTF.